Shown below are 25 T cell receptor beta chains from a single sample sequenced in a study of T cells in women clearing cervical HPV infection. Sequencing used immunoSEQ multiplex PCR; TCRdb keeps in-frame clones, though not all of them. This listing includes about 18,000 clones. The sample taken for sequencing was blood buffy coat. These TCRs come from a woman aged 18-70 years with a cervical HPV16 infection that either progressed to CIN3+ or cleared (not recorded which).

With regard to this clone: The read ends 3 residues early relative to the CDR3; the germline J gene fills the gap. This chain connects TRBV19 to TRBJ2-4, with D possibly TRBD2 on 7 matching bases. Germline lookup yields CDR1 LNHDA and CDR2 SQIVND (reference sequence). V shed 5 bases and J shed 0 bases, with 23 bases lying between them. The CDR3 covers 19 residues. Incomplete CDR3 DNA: TGTGCCAGTAGTCCATCCACAATTGGGGGGGCGCTAGCCAAAAACATT. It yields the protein CASSPSTIGGALAKNI. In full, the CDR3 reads CASSPSTIGGALAKNIQYF.

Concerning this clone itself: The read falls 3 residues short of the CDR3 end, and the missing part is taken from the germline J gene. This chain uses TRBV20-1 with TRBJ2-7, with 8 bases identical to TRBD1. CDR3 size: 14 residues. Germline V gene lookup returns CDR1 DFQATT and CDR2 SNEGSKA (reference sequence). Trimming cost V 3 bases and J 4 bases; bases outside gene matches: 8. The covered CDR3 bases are TGCAGTGCTAGCCACGGACAGGGAGCATACGAG. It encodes CSASHGQGAYE. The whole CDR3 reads CSASHGQGAYEQYF.

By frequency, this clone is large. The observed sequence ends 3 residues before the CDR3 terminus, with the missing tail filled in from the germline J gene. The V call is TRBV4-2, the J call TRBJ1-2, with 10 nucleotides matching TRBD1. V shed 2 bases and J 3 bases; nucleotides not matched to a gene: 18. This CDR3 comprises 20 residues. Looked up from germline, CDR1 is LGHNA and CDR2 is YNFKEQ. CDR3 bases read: TGTGCCAGCAGCCAACTACACAGCCCGGGACAGGGGTCAACTGACTATGGC. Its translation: CASSQLHSPGQGSTDYG. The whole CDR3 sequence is CASSQLHSPGQGSTDYGYTF.

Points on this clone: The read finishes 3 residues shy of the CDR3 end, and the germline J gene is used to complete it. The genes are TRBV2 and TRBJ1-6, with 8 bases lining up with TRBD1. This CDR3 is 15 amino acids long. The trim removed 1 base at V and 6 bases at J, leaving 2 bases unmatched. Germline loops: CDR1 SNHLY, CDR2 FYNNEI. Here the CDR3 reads CASSEGGQVNSPLHF. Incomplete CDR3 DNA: TGTGCCAGCAGTGAAGGGGGACAGGTTAATTCACCC. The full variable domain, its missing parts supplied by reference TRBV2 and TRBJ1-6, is EPEVTQTPSHQVTQMGQEVILRCVPISNHLYFYWYRQILGQKVEFLVSFYNNEISEKSEIFDDQFSVERPDGSNFTLKIRSTKLEDSAMYFCASSEGGQVNSPLHFGNGTRLTVT.

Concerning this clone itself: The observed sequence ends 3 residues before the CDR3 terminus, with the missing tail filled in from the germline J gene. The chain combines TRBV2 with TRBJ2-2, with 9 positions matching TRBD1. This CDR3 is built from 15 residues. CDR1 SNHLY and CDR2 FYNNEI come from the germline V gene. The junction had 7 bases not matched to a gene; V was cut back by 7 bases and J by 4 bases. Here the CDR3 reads CASMRQGVGTGELFF. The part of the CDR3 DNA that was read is TGTGCCAGCATGCGACAGGGGGTGGGCACCGGGGAG.

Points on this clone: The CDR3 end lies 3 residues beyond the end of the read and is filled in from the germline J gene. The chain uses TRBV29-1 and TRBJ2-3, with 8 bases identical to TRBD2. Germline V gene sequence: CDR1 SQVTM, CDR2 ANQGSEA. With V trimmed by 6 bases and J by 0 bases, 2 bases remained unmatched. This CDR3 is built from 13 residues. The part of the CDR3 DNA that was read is TGCAGCGTAGCGGGAGCTAGCACAGATACG. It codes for CSVAGASTDT. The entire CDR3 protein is CSVAGASTDTQYF.

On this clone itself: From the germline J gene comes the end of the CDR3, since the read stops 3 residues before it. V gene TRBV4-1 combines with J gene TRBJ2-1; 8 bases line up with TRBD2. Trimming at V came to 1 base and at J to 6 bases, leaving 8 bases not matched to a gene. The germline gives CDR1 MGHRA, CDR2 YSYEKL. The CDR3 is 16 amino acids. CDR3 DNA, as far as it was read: TGCGCCAGCAGCCAAGGGCGACGACTAGCGACCAATGAG. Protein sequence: CASSQGRRLATNE. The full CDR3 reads CASSQGRRLATNEQFF.

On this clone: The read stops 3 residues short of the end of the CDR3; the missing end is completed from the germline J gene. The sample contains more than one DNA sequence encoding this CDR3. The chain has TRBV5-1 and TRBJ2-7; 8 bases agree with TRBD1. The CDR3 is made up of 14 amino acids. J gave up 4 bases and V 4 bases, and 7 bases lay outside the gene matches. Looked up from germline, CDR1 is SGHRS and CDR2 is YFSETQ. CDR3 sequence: CASSLGQGGYEQYF. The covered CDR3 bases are TGCGCCAGCAGCCTCGGACAGGGAGGATACGAG.

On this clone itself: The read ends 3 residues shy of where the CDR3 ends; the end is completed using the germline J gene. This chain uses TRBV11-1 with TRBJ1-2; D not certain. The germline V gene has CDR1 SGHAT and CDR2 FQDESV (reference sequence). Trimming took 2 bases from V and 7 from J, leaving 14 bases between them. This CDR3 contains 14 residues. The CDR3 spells CASSLMNSFLGYTF. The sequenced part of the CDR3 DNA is TGTGCCAGCAGCTTAATGAACAGCTTTCTTGGC.

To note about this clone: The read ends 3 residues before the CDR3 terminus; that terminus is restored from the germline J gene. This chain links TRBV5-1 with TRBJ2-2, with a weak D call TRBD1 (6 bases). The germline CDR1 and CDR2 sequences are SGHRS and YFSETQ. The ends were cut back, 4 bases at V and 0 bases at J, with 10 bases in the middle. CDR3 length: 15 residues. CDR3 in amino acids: CASSEDSPNTGELFF. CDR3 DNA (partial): TGCGCCAGCAGCGAGGACAGTCCGAACACCGGGGAG.

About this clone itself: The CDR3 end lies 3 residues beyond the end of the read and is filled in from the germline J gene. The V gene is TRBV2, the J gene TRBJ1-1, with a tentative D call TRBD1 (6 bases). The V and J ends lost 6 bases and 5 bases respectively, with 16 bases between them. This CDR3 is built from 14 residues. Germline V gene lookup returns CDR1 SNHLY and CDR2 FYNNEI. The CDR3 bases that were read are TGTGCCAGCAGAACAGGGCCATCGGGGACTGAA. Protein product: CASRTGPSGTE. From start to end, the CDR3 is CASRTGPSGTEAFF.

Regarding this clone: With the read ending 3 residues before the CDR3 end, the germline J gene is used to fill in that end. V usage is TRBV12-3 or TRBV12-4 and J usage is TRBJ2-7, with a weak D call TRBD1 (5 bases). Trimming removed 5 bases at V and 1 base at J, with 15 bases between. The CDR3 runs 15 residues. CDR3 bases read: TGTGCCAGCAGTGGACCACAGGTTTTATCCTACGAG. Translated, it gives CASSGPQVLSYE. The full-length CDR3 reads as CASSGPQVLSYEQYF.

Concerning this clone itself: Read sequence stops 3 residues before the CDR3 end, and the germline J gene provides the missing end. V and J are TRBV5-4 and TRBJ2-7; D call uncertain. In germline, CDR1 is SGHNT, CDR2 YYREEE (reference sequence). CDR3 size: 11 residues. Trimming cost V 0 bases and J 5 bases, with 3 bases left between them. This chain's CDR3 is CASSLEDEQYF. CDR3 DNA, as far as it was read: TGTGCCAGCAGCTTGGAGGACGAG. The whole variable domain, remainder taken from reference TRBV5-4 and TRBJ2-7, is ETGVTQSPTHLIKTRGQQVTLRCSSQSGHNTVSWYQQALGQGPQFIFQYYREEENGRGNFPPRFSGLQFPNYSSELNVNALELDDSALYLCASSLEDEQYFGPGTRLTVT.

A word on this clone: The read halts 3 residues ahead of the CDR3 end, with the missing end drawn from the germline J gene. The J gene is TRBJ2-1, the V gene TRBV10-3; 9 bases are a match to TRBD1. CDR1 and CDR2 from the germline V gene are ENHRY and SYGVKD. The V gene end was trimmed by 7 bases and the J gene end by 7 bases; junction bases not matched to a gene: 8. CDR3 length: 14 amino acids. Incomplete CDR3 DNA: TGTGCCATCAAAATTAACAGGGGGCAAAATGAG. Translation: CAIKINRGQNE. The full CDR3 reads CAIKINRGQNEQFF.

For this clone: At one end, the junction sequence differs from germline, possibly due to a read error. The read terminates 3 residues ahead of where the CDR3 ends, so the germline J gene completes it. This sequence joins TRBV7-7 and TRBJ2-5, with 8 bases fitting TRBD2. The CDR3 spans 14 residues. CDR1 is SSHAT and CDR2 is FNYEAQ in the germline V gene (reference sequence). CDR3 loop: CASSRGGGQETQYF. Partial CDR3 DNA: TGTGCTAGCAGCCGGGGGGGAGGACAAGAGACC.

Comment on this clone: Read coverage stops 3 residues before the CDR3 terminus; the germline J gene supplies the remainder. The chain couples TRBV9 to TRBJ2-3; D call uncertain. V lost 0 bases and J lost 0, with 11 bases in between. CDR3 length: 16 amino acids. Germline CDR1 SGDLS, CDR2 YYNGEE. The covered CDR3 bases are TGTGCCAGCAGCGTAGGCGTCGGTGATAGCACAGATACG. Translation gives CASSVGVGDSTDT. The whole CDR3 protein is CASSVGVGDSTDTQYF. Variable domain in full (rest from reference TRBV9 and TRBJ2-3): DSGVTQTPKHLITATGQRVTLRCSPRSGDLSVYWYQQSLDQGLQFLIQYYNGEERAKGNILERFSAQQFPDLHSELNLSSLELGDSALYFCASSVGVGDSTDTQYFGPGTRLTVL.

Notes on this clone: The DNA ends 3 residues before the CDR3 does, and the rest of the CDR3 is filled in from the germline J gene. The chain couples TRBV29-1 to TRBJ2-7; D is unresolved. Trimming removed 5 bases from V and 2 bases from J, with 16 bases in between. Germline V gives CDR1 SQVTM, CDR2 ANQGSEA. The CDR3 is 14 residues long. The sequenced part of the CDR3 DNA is TGCAGCGTTAGGAAAGAGACACCGCCCTACGAG. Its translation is CSVRKETPPYE. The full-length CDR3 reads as CSVRKETPPYEQYF.

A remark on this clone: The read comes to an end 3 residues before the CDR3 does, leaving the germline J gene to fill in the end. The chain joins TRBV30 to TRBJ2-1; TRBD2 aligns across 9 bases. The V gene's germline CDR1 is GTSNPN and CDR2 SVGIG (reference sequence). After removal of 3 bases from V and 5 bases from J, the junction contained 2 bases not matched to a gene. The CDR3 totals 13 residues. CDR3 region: CAWRLAGNNEQFF. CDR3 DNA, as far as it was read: TGTGCCTGGAGGCTAGCGGGGAACAATGAG.

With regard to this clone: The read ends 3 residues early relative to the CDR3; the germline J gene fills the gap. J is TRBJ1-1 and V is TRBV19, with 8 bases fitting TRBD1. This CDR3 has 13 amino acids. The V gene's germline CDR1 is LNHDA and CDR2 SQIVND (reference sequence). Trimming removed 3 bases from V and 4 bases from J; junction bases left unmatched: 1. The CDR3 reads CASSIDRGTEAFF. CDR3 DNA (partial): TGTGCCAGTAGTATCGACAGGGGCACTGAA.

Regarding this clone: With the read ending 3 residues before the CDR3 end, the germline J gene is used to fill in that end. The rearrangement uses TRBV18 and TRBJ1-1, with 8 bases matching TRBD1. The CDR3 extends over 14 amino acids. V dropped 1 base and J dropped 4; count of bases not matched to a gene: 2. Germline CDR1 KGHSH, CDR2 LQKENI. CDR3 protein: CASSPRQGSTEAFF. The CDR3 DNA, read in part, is TGTGCCAGCTCACCACGACAGGGGAGCACTGAA. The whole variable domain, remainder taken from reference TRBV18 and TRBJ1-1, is NAGVMQNPRHLVRRRGQEARLRCSPMKGHSHVYWYRQLPEEGLKFMVYLQKENIIDESGMPKERFSAEFPKEGPSILRIQQVVRGDSAAYFCASSPRQGSTEAFFGQGTRLTVV.

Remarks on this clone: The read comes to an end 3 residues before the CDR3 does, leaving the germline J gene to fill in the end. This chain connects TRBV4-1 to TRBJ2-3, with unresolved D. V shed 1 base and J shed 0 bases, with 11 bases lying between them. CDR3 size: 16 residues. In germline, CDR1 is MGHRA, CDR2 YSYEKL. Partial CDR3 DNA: TGCGCCAGCAGCCAAGGCCTATCTCAAAGCACAGATACG. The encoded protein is CASSQGLSQSTDT. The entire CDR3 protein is CASSQGLSQSTDTQYF.

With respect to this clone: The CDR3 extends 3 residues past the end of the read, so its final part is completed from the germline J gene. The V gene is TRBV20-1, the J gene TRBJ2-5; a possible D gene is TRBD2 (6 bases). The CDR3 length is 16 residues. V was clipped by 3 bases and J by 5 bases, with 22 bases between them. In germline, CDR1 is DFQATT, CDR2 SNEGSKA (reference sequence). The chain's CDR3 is CSASIGLRGRGETQYF. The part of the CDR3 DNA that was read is TGCAGTGCTAGTATTGGTTTGCGGGGCCGAGGTGAGACC.

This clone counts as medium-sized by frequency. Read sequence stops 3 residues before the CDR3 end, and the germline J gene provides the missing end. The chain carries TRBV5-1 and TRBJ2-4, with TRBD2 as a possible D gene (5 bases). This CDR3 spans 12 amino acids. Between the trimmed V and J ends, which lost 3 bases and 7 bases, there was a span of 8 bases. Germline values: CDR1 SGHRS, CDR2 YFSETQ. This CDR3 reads CASSSGKNIQYF. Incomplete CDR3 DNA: TGCGCCAGCAGCTCGGGGAAGAACATT.

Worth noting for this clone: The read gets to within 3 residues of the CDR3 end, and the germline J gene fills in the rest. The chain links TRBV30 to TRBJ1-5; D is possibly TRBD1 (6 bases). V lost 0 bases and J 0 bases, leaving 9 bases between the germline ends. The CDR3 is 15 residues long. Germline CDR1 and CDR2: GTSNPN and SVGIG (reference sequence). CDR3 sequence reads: CAWSVGQSSNQPQHF. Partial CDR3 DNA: TGTGCCTGGAGTGTAGGACAGAGTAGCAATCAGCCC.

The covered CDR3 bases are TGTGCCAGCAGTGAAACGGCTAGCGGGGGGAATGAG. This codes for CASSETASGGNE. In full, the CDR3 reads CASSETASGGNEQFF. V usage is TRBV6-1 and J usage is TRBJ2-1, with 11 bases lining up with TRBD2. The read ends 3 residues early relative to the CDR3; the germline J gene fills the gap. This CDR3 comprises 15 residues. V was pared by 2 bases and J by 7 bases, with 4 bases of the junction left unmatched. Per germline, CDR1 MNHNS and CDR2 SASEGT.